This TCR beta chain was recorded in a study of shared clonotypes between healthy human individuals. Naive CD8 cells lacked CD45RO, underwent positive selection for CCR7 and left out terminally differentiated effector memory CD45RA+ cells. Sequencing was performed with immunoSEQ multiplex PCR; in TCRdb, only in-frame clones are kept and a portion is missing. The sample shows hundreds of thousands of clones, around 96% of them seen only once. The germline V gene encodes CDR1 SGHRS and CDR2 YFSETQ. V shed 1 base and J 7 bases; nucleotides not matched to a gene: 10. CDR3 length equals 15 residues. This clonotype was obtained from a woman in her 30s in good health. Source material: naive CD8+ T cells sorted from blood. This chain connects TRBV5-1 to TRBJ2-5, with TRBD2 matching 7 bases. The CDR3 here is CASSLREGQSRTQYF. CDR3 DNA: TGCGCCAGCAGCTTGAGGGAGGGCCAGTCCCGGACCCAGTACTTC.